This T cell receptor (beta chain) appears in the sequencing data of a study of T cells in Graves' hyperthyroidism and ophthalmopathy. RNA transcripts were the template for amplifying TCR beta CDR3 regions. First-round RT-PCR of the TCR CDR3 relied on the HTBI primer set. TCRdb redid the calling of the multiplex PCR reads with MiXCR, one entry per CDR3 protein. The repertoire holds approximately 720,000 distinct CDR3 sequences, with around 20% as singletons. With regard to this clonotype: Its specificity is unknown.

Study-level results: Prediction of ophthalmopathy progression came a median roughly 6.7 months pre-onset.

The hyperthyroidism patients had all been newly diagnosed, and their disease duration was under 2 months. Their ages ranged from 18 to 65 years. Orbital computed tomography and thyroid ultrasound, together with serum TRAb and thyroxine and clinical symptoms, were used for diagnoses. At first hyperthyroidism diagnosis, before any ophthalmopathy symptoms, the blood sample was collected. V was pared by 4 bases and J by 7 bases, with 10 bases of the junction left unmatched. CDR3 size: 16 residues. Germline lookup yields CDR1 SEHNR and CDR2 FQNEAQ (reference sequence). Sequences were obtained from blood. V is TRBV7-9 and J is TRBJ1-4, with TRBD1 matching over 9 bases. The sequence was collected from a woman aged 50 to 60 with Graves' hyperthyroidism that later progressed to Graves' ophthalmopathy. The CDR3 DNA reads as TGTGCCAGCAGCTCTAGGGGGGACAGGGCGGGTGAAAAACTGTTTTTT. Its translation: CASSSRGDRAGEKLFF.